This T cell receptor beta chain was captured by sequencing in a study of T cell responses to AZD1222 COVID-19 vaccine (dated by TCRdb to 2020 to 2023). Regarding the complete study: TCR sequencing covered approximately 230 trial participants: 200 to 220 given two doses of AZD1222 and about 26 given two doses of MenACWY control vaccine. Trial participants were enrolled into age subgroups of 18-55, 56-69 and 70-plus years, which contained around 150, 29 and 61 TCR-sequenced participants, respectively.

Points on this clone: The antigen it recognizes is unknown. Base qualities are not provided; no much larger clone lies one nucleotide away.

The time point label for this specimen denotes: about 28 days (+/-7) after the second vaccine dose. AZD1222 recipients whose second dose came at about 4 weeks and those whose second dose came at about 12 weeks were combined into one group, since spike-specific TCR depth and breadth did not differ between the two schedules. Vaccinee samples were obtained from the UK trials COV001 and COV002, which included a single-blind randomized controlled phase 2/3 trial of AZD1222 (ChAdOx1 nCoV-19) in healthy adults. For TCRbeta chain sequencing, PBMC samples from trial participants were taken at day 0 and at day 28 after the second dose. The CDR3 regions of human TCRbeta chains were analyzed by immunosequencing. From the authors' description of their analysis: TCRs in the repertoires were matched against a reference library of SARS-CoV-2-specific TCRs that had been generated with the MIRA antigen-specificity platform. Breadth was defined as the fraction of unique TCRs that were SARS-CoV-2-associated, and depth was defined as the fraction of total T cells that were SARS-CoV-2-associated. Using the MIRA data, each spike-specific TCR was assigned both to the spike region to which the TCR was reactive and to a CD4 or CD8 class. Log10-transformed breadth and depth values were compared by one-way ANOVA with Sidak's multiple comparisons tests. Sourced from immuneACCESS, this table was stored by TCRdb with only in-frame sequences that have V and J called. A share of the clones is absent; for the studies checked, an unresolved V gene accounts for under half, and the remainder has no known explanation. D and trimming were read from the DNA, whereas the V and J calls and clone size are those reported in that table. The sample includes 110,000 or so clones, with about 89% observed a single time. Around 7.1% of the sample is taken by the ten largest.

Study-wide findings and limitations: Only 5 to 7 AZD1222 recipients were SARS-CoV-2 seropositive at baseline, limiting conclusions about previously exposed vaccinees. The 56-69-year group was small, and its depth increase did not reach significance, likely because of low power. Nearly half of unique spike-specific TCRs reportedly recognized epitopes outside regions mutated in the B.1.351 and B.1.1.7 variants. Because no day 14 peak-response samples were available, repertoires were characterized only after the peak T cell response. Most participants were white British and females outnumbered males, and the authors suggested that clonal diversity may have been underestimated. A significant rise in spike-specific TCR breadth and depth was observed after two AZD1222 doses relative to day 0 and relative to MenACWY recipients. Vaccine-associated CD4 TCRs spanned the whole spike protein, with dominant responses in regions 160-218 and 743-854.

The sequence was collected from an adult who received the AZD1222 COVID-19 vaccine. The material was peripheral blood, obtained 28 days after the second AZD1222 dose.

CDR3 reads: CASSGQGKGQPQHF. The DNA reads TGTGCCAGCAGCGGACAGGGGAAGGGTCAGCCCCAGCATTTT. The chain is made from TRBV9 and TRBJ1-5; 8 bases in the middle match TRBD1. The CDR3 measures 14 amino acids from cysteine to phenylalanine. Only CDR3 DNA remains: 42 bases, in frame from the first base. The germline V gene provides CDR1 SGDLS and CDR2 YYNGEE. Clipping removes 3 bases from V and 6 bases from J, with 5 as the unmatched junction base count.